These T cell receptor beta chains were read from a single sample in a study of control samples from healthy donors and cancer patients. Sequencing used immunoSEQ multiplex PCR; TCRdb keeps in-frame clones, though not all of them. The sample has about 190,000 clones; over 80% are singletons. The sample taken for sequencing was blood. The receptors originated from a young man in good health. The CDR3 runs from the conserved cysteine through the conserved F or W. The D gene is left open where the match is weak. Only part of the rows carry a size: once, few, many, or a class if the clone is expanded.

D gene: .; clone size: .; V gene: TRBV29-1; J gene: TRBJ2-1; CDR3 DNA: TGCAGCGTTGAAGATCTTGATGACAGGAAAGTATGGAATGAGCAGTTCTTC; CDR3 protein: CSVEDLDDRKVWNEQFF
D gene: TRBD1; clone size: .; V gene: TRBV7-2; J gene: TRBJ1-6; CDR3 DNA: TGTGCCAGCAGCTGGGGCCCCGGGACAGGGGATTCACCCCTCCACTTT; CDR3 protein: CASSWGPGTGDSPLHF
D gene: .; clone size: .; V gene: TRBV20-1; J gene: TRBJ1-1; CDR3 DNA: TGCAGTGCTAGAGGGCGGACTGAAGCTTTCTTT; CDR3 protein: CSARGRTEAFF
D gene: TRBD1; clone size: few; V gene: TRBV30; J gene: TRBJ1-4; CDR3 DNA: TGTGCCTGGAAGCCGGGACAGGGGGCCGGGAATGAAAAACTGTTTTTT; CDR3 protein: CAWKPGQGAGNEKLFF
D gene: .; clone size: .; V gene: TRBV6-1; J gene: TRBJ2-1; CDR3 DNA: TGTGCCAGCAGTGAAGAAGGACTCAGATACAATGAGCAGTTCTTC; CDR3 protein: CASSEEGLRYNEQFF
D gene: .; clone size: once; V gene: TRBV6-1; J gene: TRBJ1-3; CDR3 DNA: TGTGCCAGCAGTGAAAAATGGACTGGAAACACCATATATTTT; CDR3 protein: CASSEKWTGNTIYF
D gene: TRBD1; clone size: .; V gene: TRBV19; J gene: TRBJ1-5; CDR3 DNA: TGTGCCAGTAGTATTGACAGGGGGTACGGGAATCAGCCCCAGCATTTT; CDR3 protein: CASSIDRGYGNQPQHF
D gene: .; clone size: .; V gene: TRBV2; J gene: TRBJ2-4; CDR3 DNA: TGTGCCAGCAGTCCCGGGACTGCAATCAAAAACATTCAGTACTTC; CDR3 protein: CASSPGTAIKNIQYF
D gene: .; clone size: .; V gene: TRBV27; J gene: TRBJ1-6; CDR3 DNA: TGTGCCAGCAGTGACCCCGGGGCCGATGTGGGACCCCTCCACTTT; CDR3 protein: CASSDPGADVGPLHF
D gene: TRBD1; clone size: .; V gene: TRBV11-2; J gene: TRBJ2-3; CDR3 DNA: TGTGCCAGCAGCTTAGACGTGACAGGGAGCACAGATACGCAGTATTTT; CDR3 protein: CASSLDVTGSTDTQYF
D gene: .; clone size: .; V gene: TRBV6-1; J gene: TRBJ1-5; CDR3 DNA: TGTGCCAGCAGTGAATTAACTGGGAATCAGCCCCAGCATTTT; CDR3 protein: CASSELTGNQPQHF
D gene: .; clone size: .; V gene: TRBV9; J gene: TRBJ1-6; CDR3 DNA: TGTGCCAGCAGCGTAACGGATAATTCACCCCTCCACTTT; CDR3 protein: CASSVTDNSPLHF
D gene: TRBD1; clone size: .; V gene: TRBV11-2; J gene: TRBJ1-1; CDR3 DNA: TGTGCCAGCAGCTCACAGGGGGGGACTGAAGCTTTCTTT; CDR3 protein: CASSSQGGTEAFF
D gene: .; clone size: .; V gene: TRBV6-5; J gene: TRBJ2-1; CDR3 DNA: TGTGCCAGCAGTCCGACCCTGATAAACAATGAGCAGTTCTTC; CDR3 protein: CASSPTLINNEQFF
D gene: .; clone size: .; V gene: TRBV5-4; J gene: TRBJ2-7; CDR3 DNA: TGTGCCAGCAGCTTGGCCTTGGGGCCTTCCTACGAGCAGTACTTC; CDR3 protein: CASSLALGPSYEQYF
D gene: TRBD2; clone size: .; V gene: TRBV5-4; J gene: TRBJ2-7; CDR3 DNA: TGTGCCAGCAGCGCCCCGGGGGGCGGGGGGGCTTACGAGCAGTACTTC; CDR3 protein: CASSAPGGGGAYEQYF
D gene: .; clone size: .; V gene: TRBV6-5; J gene: TRBJ1-1; CDR3 DNA: TGTGCCAGCAGTTTCCGGGGTACGAACACTGAAGCTTTCTTT; CDR3 protein: CASSFRGTNTEAFF
D gene: .; clone size: .; V gene: TRBV3-1/TRBV3-2; J gene: TRBJ2-3; CDR3 DNA: TGTGCCAGCAGCCAAGATTGGGCCCAACCTGGCACAGATACGCAGTATTTT; CDR3 protein: CASSQDWAQPGTDTQYF
D gene: .; clone size: .; V gene: TRBV24-1; J gene: TRBJ2-2; CDR3 DNA: TGTGCCACCAGTGATCTTCCCTCTAAGGTTATTCCGAACACCGGGGAGCTGTTTTTT; CDR3 protein: CATSDLPSKVIPNTGELFF
D gene: .; clone size: .; V gene: TRBV7-9; J gene: TRBJ2-1; CDR3 DNA: TGTGCCAGCAGCTTAGATGGGGAGGCTCTAAAGGAGCAGTTCTTC; CDR3 protein: CASSLDGEALKEQFF
D gene: .; clone size: .; V gene: TRBV6-6; J gene: TRBJ1-2; CDR3 DNA: TGTGCCAGCAGGGAGCGCTCCCCGACGGCGGGCTATGGCTACACCTTC; CDR3 protein: CASRERSPTAGYGYTF
D gene: .; clone size: .; V gene: TRBV30; J gene: TRBJ1-1; CDR3 DNA: TGTGCCTGGAGTGTGTGGCGGAACACTGAAGCTTTCTTT; CDR3 protein: CAWSVWRNTEAFF
D gene: TRBD2; clone size: .; V gene: TRBV15; J gene: TRBJ2-1; CDR3 DNA: TGTGCCACCAGCAGAGATCGAAATAGCGGGGGGATGTCCTACAATGAGCAGTTCTTC; CDR3 protein: CATSRDRNSGGMSYNEQFF
D gene: .; clone size: .; V gene: TRBV5-5; J gene: TRBJ1-1; CDR3 DNA: TGTGCCAGCAGCTTGGGAGTCAGTACGAACACTGAAGCTTTCTTT; CDR3 protein: CASSLGVSTNTEAFF
D gene: .; clone size: .; V gene: TRBV4-1; J gene: TRBJ2-2; CDR3 DNA: TGCGCCAGCAGCCAAGATTACGGGCCCCCTAACACCGGGGAGCTGTTTTTT; CDR3 protein: CASSQDYGPPNTGELFF
D gene: .; clone size: .; V gene: TRBV4-1; J gene: TRBJ1-1; CDR3 DNA: TGCGCCAGCAGCCACCGCATCGGGGGGGAGAACACTGAAGCTTTCTTT; CDR3 protein: CASSHRIGGENTEAFF
D gene: .; clone size: .; V gene: TRBV12-3/TRBV12-4; J gene: TRBJ1-2; CDR3 DNA: TGTGCCAGCACCCCAGGGTCCGCAGGCGGCTACACCTTC; CDR3 protein: CASTPGSAGGYTF
D gene: TRBD2; clone size: .; V gene: TRBV24-1; J gene: TRBJ2-2; CDR3 DNA: TGTGCCACCAGTTCTGGGACTAGCGCCACCGGGGAGCTGTTTTTT; CDR3 protein: CATSSGTSATGELFF
D gene: TRBD1; clone size: once; V gene: TRBV4-1; J gene: TRBJ2-7; CDR3 DNA: TGCGCCAGCAGCCAAGGAAGGGACAGTTTTACCTACGAGCAGTACTTC; CDR3 protein: CASSQGRDSFTYEQYF
D gene: .; clone size: .; V gene: TRBV5-1; J gene: TRBJ1-1; CDR3 DNA: TGCGCCAGCAGCTTGGCAGGGGCGAACACTGAAGCTTTCTTT; CDR3 protein: CASSLAGANTEAFF
D gene: .; clone size: .; V gene: TRBV13; J gene: TRBJ1-6; CDR3 DNA: TGTGCCAGCAGCTTAGGCCGCGGTAATTCACCCCTCCACTTT; CDR3 protein: CASSLGRGNSPLHF
D gene: .; clone size: .; V gene: TRBV19; J gene: TRBJ1-1; CDR3 DNA: TGTGCCAGTAGTATAAGTTTGGGGTTGTGGGCTTTCTTT; CDR3 protein: CASSISLGLWAFF
D gene: TRBD1; clone size: .; V gene: TRBV2; J gene: TRBJ1-2; CDR3 DNA: TGTGCCAGCAGGGCCGGGACAGCTAATAACTATGGCTACACCTTC; CDR3 protein: CASRAGTANNYGYTF
D gene: TRBD1; clone size: .; V gene: TRBV19; J gene: TRBJ1-6; CDR3 DNA: TGTGCCAGTAGTATTAGGACAGGGGGAAATTCACCCCTCCACTTT; CDR3 protein: CASSIRTGGNSPLHF
D gene: TRBD2; clone size: .; V gene: TRBV2; J gene: TRBJ2-3; CDR3 DNA: TGTGCCAGCAGGAGCGGGACGGAAACAGATACGCAGTATTTT; CDR3 protein: CASRSGTETDTQYF
D gene: TRBD2; clone size: .; V gene: TRBV2; J gene: TRBJ2-3; CDR3 DNA: TGTGCCAGCAGCCGCCCGGGGGACTATAACACAGATACGCAGTATTTT; CDR3 protein: CASSRPGDYNTDTQYF
D gene: .; clone size: .; V gene: TRBV6-5; J gene: TRBJ1-3; CDR3 DNA: TGTGCCAGCAGTTACTCAGCCAGGGGAGGAAACACCATATATTTT; CDR3 protein: CASSYSARGGNTIYF
D gene: .; clone size: .; V gene: TRBV29-1; J gene: TRBJ2-5; CDR3 DNA: TGCAGCGTTGAAGGATACCAAGAGACCCAGTACTTC; CDR3 protein: CSVEGYQETQYF
D gene: .; clone size: .; V gene: TRBV19; J gene: TRBJ2-7; CDR3 DNA: TGTGCCAGTAGTATAGAGGACAAATACTCCTACGAGCAGTACTTC; CDR3 protein: CASSIEDKYSYEQYF
D gene: TRBD1; clone size: .; V gene: TRBV19; J gene: TRBJ2-6; CDR3 DNA: TGTGCCAGTAGTTCCGGGACAGCCTCTGGGGCCAACGTCCTGACTTTC; CDR3 protein: CASSSGTASGANVLTF
D gene: .; clone size: .; V gene: TRBV6-5; J gene: TRBJ1-6; CDR3 DNA: TGTGCCAGCCGTTCGGGACCCAATTCACCCCTCCACTTT; CDR3 protein: CASRSGPNSPLHF
D gene: .; clone size: .; V gene: TRBV7-6; J gene: TRBJ2-1; CDR3 DNA: TGTGCCAGCAGCTTAGTCCTCTACAATGAGCAGTTCTTC; CDR3 protein: CASSLVLYNEQFF
D gene: TRBD2; clone size: .; V gene: TRBV6-5; J gene: TRBJ2-2; CDR3 DNA: TGTGCCAGCAGTTTAAAGCGGGGGGGCAGCGGGGAGCTGTTTTTT; CDR3 protein: CASSLKRGGSGELFF
D gene: TRBD2; clone size: .; V gene: TRBV6-6; J gene: TRBJ2-1; CDR3 DNA: TGTGCCAGCAGTTGGGAGGGAGCCTACAATGAGCAGTTCTTC; CDR3 protein: CASSWEGAYNEQFF
D gene: .; clone size: .; V gene: TRBV4-1; J gene: TRBJ1-3; CDR3 DNA: TGCGCCAGCAGCCCGTCCGGGGACCACTCTGGAAACACCATATATTTT; CDR3 protein: CASSPSGDHSGNTIYF
D gene: TRBD1; clone size: .; V gene: TRBV5-1; J gene: TRBJ1-1; CDR3 DNA: TGCGCCAGCAGCACGACAGGGATAACCACTGAAGCTTTCTTT; CDR3 protein: CASSTTGITTEAFF
D gene: .; clone size: .; V gene: TRBV18; J gene: TRBJ2-7; CDR3 DNA: TGTGCCAGCTCACCAGGCCAAACAGACAGGAGTTTTGCCTACGAGCAGTACTTC; CDR3 protein: CASSPGQTDRSFAYEQYF
D gene: .; clone size: .; V gene: TRBV6-5; J gene: TRBJ1-6; CDR3 DNA: TGTGCCAGCAGTACCGGGCTACACTATAATTCACCCCTCCACTTT; CDR3 protein: CASSTGLHYNSPLHF
D gene: .; clone size: .; V gene: TRBV19; J gene: TRBJ1-1; CDR3 DNA: TGTGCCAGTATTCCTTTCGGCAGGGGTGGGGGGAACACTGAAGCTTTCTTT; CDR3 protein: CASIPFGRGGGNTEAFF
D gene: .; clone size: .; V gene: TRBV5-6; J gene: TRBJ1-5; CDR3 DNA: TGTGCCAGCAGCTTTGGTAGGGGGGCTCAGCCCCAGCATTTT; CDR3 protein: CASSFGRGAQPQHF
D gene: .; clone size: .; V gene: TRBV5-1; J gene: TRBJ2-2; CDR3 DNA: TGCGCCAGCAGCGTTGAGAGAGGGAGAGATGGCACCGGGGAGCTGTTTTTT; CDR3 protein: CASSVERGRDGTGELFF
D gene: TRBD1; clone size: .; V gene: TRBV18; J gene: TRBJ2-7; CDR3 DNA: TGTGCCAGCTCACGGTCTCCGGGACAGGGGGCCTACGAGCAGTACTTC; CDR3 protein: CASSRSPGQGAYEQYF
D gene: .; clone size: .; V gene: TRBV6-6; J gene: TRBJ1-6; CDR3 DNA: TGTGCCAGCCACCGTTATAATTCACCCCTCCACTTT; CDR3 protein: CASHRYNSPLHF
D gene: .; clone size: .; V gene: TRBV9; J gene: TRBJ2-3; CDR3 DNA: TGTGCCAGCAGCGTAGCGTCGGCCCAAGTGGGCGATACGCAGTATTTT; CDR3 protein: CASSVASAQVGDTQYF
D gene: .; clone size: .; V gene: TRBV11-3; J gene: TRBJ2-3; CDR3 DNA: TGTGCCAGCAGCTATCTTACGGGGGGCCAGGGTACGCAGTATTTT; CDR3 protein: CASSYLTGGQGTQYF
D gene: TRBD1; clone size: .; V gene: TRBV6-5; J gene: TRBJ2-3; CDR3 DNA: TGTGCCAGCAGTTACTCAGACAGGGGGCGGGTGGGTACGCAGTATTTT; CDR3 protein: CASSYSDRGRVGTQYF
D gene: TRBD2; clone size: .; V gene: TRBV5-1; J gene: TRBJ2-3; CDR3 DNA: TGCGCCAGCAGCTTGGGAGGACTAGCGGGACTACACACAGATACGCAGTATTTT; CDR3 protein: CASSLGGLAGLHTDTQYF
D gene: TRBD1; clone size: .; V gene: TRBV10-1; J gene: TRBJ2-7; CDR3 DNA: TGCGCCAGCAGTTCAGGGGGCTACCACGAGCAGTACTTC; CDR3 protein: CASSSGGYHEQYF
D gene: .; clone size: .; V gene: TRBV10-2; J gene: TRBJ2-5; CDR3 DNA: TGCGCCAGCAAACGGCTAGCTAGGGAAGAGACCCAGTACTTC; CDR3 protein: CASKRLAREETQYF